These 22 T cell receptor beta chains originate from one sample sequenced in a study of OX40 agonist ivuxolimab in advanced cancers. Only in-frame clones appear in the TCRdb table, and some are missing; sequencing was by immunoSEQ multiplex PCR. The sample has several thousand clones, under 80% seen once. The specimen comprised CD4+ or CD8+ T cells sorted from blood, sampled in a trial of the OX40 agonist ivuxolimab. The receptor source for this set is an adult with an advanced solid tumor such as melanoma, head and neck, liver or kidney cancer.

The genes are TRBV27 and TRBJ1-6; D gene uncertain. Germline CDR1 is MNHEY and CDR2 is SMNVEV (reference sequence). The CDR3 consists of 15 residues. Deletions cut 5 bases from V and 5 bases from J, with 13 bases between. DNA for the CDR3: TGTGCCAGCAGTCCCCTTTGGCAGGATAATTCACCCCTCCACTTT. Translated: CASSPLWQDNSPLHF.

The chain is built from TRBV28 and TRBJ2-5; D gene unclear. Germline lookup yields CDR1 MDHEN and CDR2 SYDVKM. There are 14 residues in the CDR3. Trimming took 4 bases from V and 5 from J, leaving 14 bases between them. The CDR3 reads CASSSGRRVETQYF. CDR3 nucleotides: TGTGCCAGCAGTTCCGGACGTAGAGTCGAGACCCAGTACTTC.

Sample share makes this clone large. This chain uses TRBV18 with TRBJ1-1; no reliable D call. This CDR3 comprises 13 residues. Germline lookup yields CDR1 KGHSH and CDR2 LQKENI. V shed 0 bases and J shed 8 bases, with 10 bases lying between them. CDR3 residues: CASSPPMLREAFF. The CDR3 DNA sequence: TGTGCCAGCTCACCACCGATGCTTAGGGAAGCTTTCTTT.

The chain joins TRBV7-2 to TRBJ2-1; no clear D. Per germline, CDR1 SGHTA and CDR2 FQGNSA. Trimming cost V 5 bases and J 1 base, with 15 bases left between them. This CDR3 spans 16 amino acids. CDR3 bases: TGTGCCAGCAGCCCTACCGACGGGCCATCCTACAATGAGCAGTTCTTC. Translating it yields CASSPTDGPSYNEQFF. Full variable domain (rest looked up from reference TRBV7-2 and TRBJ2-1): GAGVSQSPSNKVTEKGKDVELRCDPISGHTALYWYRQSLGQGLEFLIYFQGNSAPDKSGLPSDRFSAERTGGSVSTLTIQRTQQEDSAVYLCASSPTDGPSYNEQFFGPGTRLTVL.

CDR3 in DNA: TGTGCCAGCAGTTGGGCGGGAGGGTCAGATACGCAGTATTTT. This translates into CASSWAGGSDTQYF. V usage is TRBV6-5 and J usage is TRBJ2-3; 9 bases agree with TRBD2. Looked up from germline, CDR1 is MNHEY and CDR2 is SVGAGI. This CDR3 contains 14 residues. Trimming took 4 bases from V and 4 from J; bases not matched to a gene: 3.

V usage is TRBV11-2 and J usage is TRBJ2-7, with 9 bases fitting TRBD2. J lost 5 bases, V lost 4 bases, and 6 bases had no gene match. In germline, CDR1 is SGHAT, CDR2 FQNNGV. The CDR3 consists of 14 residues. In nucleotides, the CDR3 is TGTGCCAGCAGCTCTAGCGGGAACCGCCACGAGCAGTACTTC. As protein: CASSSSGNRHEQYF.

The gene calls are TRBV19 and TRBJ1-1; TRBD1 might be the D (6 bases). Germline V CDR1 and CDR2: LNHDA, SQIVND (reference sequence). This CDR3 has 13 amino acids. V was cut by 8 bases and J by 3 bases, with 13 bases left in between. CDR3: CASGGQPYTEAFF. The CDR3 DNA follows: TGTGCCAGTGGGGGACAACCCTACACTGAAGCTTTCTTT.

The V gene is TRBV4-1, the J gene TRBJ2-7; D might be TRBD2 (5 bases). CDR3 length: 13 amino acids. Germline V gene data show CDR1 as MGHRA and CDR2 as YSYEKL. V lost 3 bases to trimming and J lost 0 bases, with 6 bases between them. The CDR3 is CASSQDFSYEQYF. CDR3 nucleotide sequence: TGCGCCAGCAGCCAGGACTTCTCCTACGAGCAGTACTTC.

The CDR3 reads CASSLGWDTSNTGELFF. Here the CDR3 DNA reads TGTGCCAGCAGCTTGGGGTGGGACACCTCGAACACCGGGGAGCTGTTTTTT. V is TRBV5-6 and J is TRBJ2-2, with D perhaps TRBD1 (6 bases). V was clipped by 0 bases and J by 0 bases, with 12 bases between them. Germline V gene lookup returns CDR1 SGHDT and CDR2 YYEEEE. The CDR3 is made up of 17 amino acids.

The CDR3 DNA reads TGTGCCAGCAGTGTCTCTAGCGGGGGGGCGACAGATACGCAGTATTTT. Protein product: CASSVSSGGATDTQYF. The chain joins TRBV6-4 to TRBJ2-3; TRBD2 matches 12 bases. Per germline, CDR1 MRHNA and CDR2 SNTAGT. V trimming: 4 bases; J trimming: 3 bases; junction bases outside the gene matches: 5. The CDR3 is 16 amino acids.

V usage is TRBV7-9 and J usage is TRBJ2-5; D uncertain. V was cut by 2 bases and J by 3 bases, with 7 bases left in between. Germline CDR1 reads SEHNR; CDR2 reads FQNEAQ (reference sequence). The CDR3 sequence is 13 residues long. The CDR3 sequence: CASSLQEEETQYF. For the CDR3, the DNA is TGTGCCAGCAGCTTACAAGAAGAAGAGACCCAGTACTTC.

The V and J genes are TRBV19 and TRBJ2-1, with TRBD2 matching 8 bases. The CDR3 is 12 residues long. With V trimmed by 6 bases and J by 8 bases, 3 bases remained unmatched. CDR1 is LNHDA, CDR2 SQIVND, per germline (reference sequence). The CDR3 region has the DNA TGTGCCAGTAGACGGGAGGGGCATGAGCAGTTCTTC. Protein product: CASRREGHEQFF.

The V gene is TRBV11-3, the J gene TRBJ2-3, with 10 bases lining up with TRBD2. J lost 2 bases, V lost 1 base, and 3 bases had no gene match. CDR3 length: 16 residues. CDR1 is SGHNT, CDR2 YENEEA, per germline. CDR3 in amino acids: CASSLAAGGYTDTQYF. CDR3 DNA: TGTGCCAGCAGCTTAGCAGCGGGGGGGTACACAGATACGCAGTATTTT.

The chain recombines TRBV7-6 with TRBJ1-1, with D unresolved. There are 15 residues in the CDR3. V was trimmed by 0 bases and J by 1 base, leaving 9 bases between them. Germline values: CDR1 SGHVS, CDR2 FNYEAQ. The CDR3, as DNA: TGTGCCAGCAGCTTAGCGGAGAACGGGAACACTGAAGCTTTCTTT. It is translated as CASSLAENGNTEAFF.

CDR3 nucleotide sequence: TGTGCCAGCAGTTTAATACAGGGCAGCAATCAGCCCCAGCATTTT. Translating it yields CASSLIQGSNQPQHF. This chain connects TRBV28 to TRBJ1-5, with D perhaps matching TRBD1 (6 bases). Germline V gives CDR1 MDHEN, CDR2 SYDVKM. CDR3 length: 15 residues. V shed 2 bases and J shed 1 base, with 9 bases lying between them.

In this sample, this clone turned up a few times. V gene TRBV27 combines with J gene TRBJ2-5; tentative D call: TRBD2 (5 bases). This CDR3 has 14 residues. Germline CDR1 MNHEY, CDR2 SMNVEV (reference sequence). V was pared by 2 bases and J by 1 base, with 8 bases between. CDR3 sequence (DNA): TGTGCCAGCAGTTTAGAGGGCATCCAAGAGACCCAGTACTTC. This translates into CASSLEGIQETQYF.

The gene calls are TRBV13 and TRBJ1-1, with a tentative D call TRBD1 (5 bases). CDR1 and CDR2 (germline): PRHDT, FYEKMQ (reference sequence). Trimming took 0 bases from V and 3 from J, leaving 11 bases between them. This CDR3 spans 15 amino acids. CDR3 residues: CASSLGIGGHTEAFF. The CDR3 DNA sequence: TGTGCCAGCAGCTTAGGAATTGGGGGACACACTGAAGCTTTCTTT.

This chain links TRBV21-1 with TRBJ2-1; the DNA was not used to check the table's D call, TRBD2. TRBV21-1 is an annotated pseudogene. The CDR3 loop spans 16 amino acids. The CDR3 sequence: CASSKVYGRANDEQFF. The DNA for the CDR3 is TGTGCCAGCAGCAAAGTGTACGGGAGGGCCAATGATGAGCAGTTCTTC.

This rearrangement joins TRBV19 to TRBJ1-1, with D perhaps TRBD1 (5 bases). The V gene lost 7 bases and the J gene lost 3 bases, with 15 bases spanning the gap. The CDR3 is 14 amino acids. Germline V gene lookup returns CDR1 LNHDA and CDR2 SQIVND (reference sequence). CDR3 protein: CASTRLGDDTEAFF. The DNA of the CDR3 is TGTGCCAGTACCCGCCTGGGGGACGACACTGAAGCTTTCTTT.

V gene TRBV25-1 combines with J gene TRBJ1-6, with D hard to call. Trimming removed 5 bases from V and 8 bases from J, with 10 bases in between. Germline CDR1 MGHDK, CDR2 SYGVNS. This CDR3 has 13 residues. CDR3 nucleotide sequence: TGTGCCAGCAGTCGTCAGGAAGATTCACCCCTCCACTTT. It translates to CASSRQEDSPLHF.

The rearrangement joins TRBV11-1 to TRBJ1-1; no firm D call. V lost 2 bases and J lost 5, with 9 bases in between. Germline V gene sequence: CDR1 SGHAT, CDR2 FQDESV (reference sequence). The CDR3 loop spans 13 amino acids. DNA for the CDR3: TGTGCCAGCAGCTTAAGGCGCGGTACTGAAGCTTTCTTT. It is translated as CASSLRRGTEAFF.

The rearrangement links TRBV5-4 to TRBJ2-7; D is unclear. Per germline, CDR1 SGHNT and CDR2 YYREEE (reference sequence). The ends were cut back, 4 bases at V and 4 bases at J, with 12 bases in the middle. This CDR3 spans 13 amino acids. The CDR3: CASSLKGHYEQYF. The CDR3 DNA reads TGTGCCAGCAGCCTCAAGGGCCATTACGAGCAGTACTTC.